The clone carrying this T cell receptor beta chain has more than one count but fewer than ten. TCRdb called the RT-PCR reads again in MiXCR, with one record for every CDR3 protein. The data show under 200,000 distinct CDR3 sequences, roughly 30% seen once. The entry originates in a study of patients and donors after allogeneic stem cell transplantation. Input material: blood, either unsorted or a sorted T cell fraction (not recorded which). The receptor was isolated from a human donor who was either an allogeneic HSCT recipient or a stem cell or donor lymphocyte infusion donor (not recorded which). It is not recorded whose cells these are; they may come from a transplant donor.

CDR3: CSAQGKTKNIQYF. The CDR3 DNA follows: TGCAGTGCTCAGGGGAAAACCAAAAACATTCAGTACTTC. The chain carries TRBV20-1 and TRBJ2-4; D is possibly TRBD1 (6 bases). Trimming stripped 5 bases from V and 2 bases from J, with 10 bases between. Germline V lookup: CDR1 DFQATT, CDR2 SNEGSKA (reference sequence). This CDR3 region has 13 residues.